The clone carrying this T cell receptor beta chain has ten or more counts. The antigen is unknown. The sample originates from a study of molecular identifiers for immune sequencing clone quantification. Study results and caveats: Clonotypes surpassing 20 RNA copies contained over 99% of effector molecules, versus under 1% in naive cells. Highly expanded clone sizes could be underestimated by identical TCR molecules sharing a barcode. Researchers reportedly could pick up spiked Jurkat TCR RNA from one cell mixed into about a million naive cells.

TCRdb reprocessed the PCR reads with MiXCR, giving one entry per CDR3 protein. The sample lists some 320,000 distinct CDR3 sequences, about 20% seen once, with about 0.81% in the top ten. Sorting selected naive CD8 T cells with a CD8+CD4-CCR7+CD45RA+ phenotype. CDR1 is MDHEN, CDR2 SYDVKM, per germline. Trimming took off 6 bases at V and 5 bases at J, with 10 bases between the two ends. This CDR3 is 12 amino acids long. This TCR was sampled from a human donor in good health. Some libraries in this study had Jurkat cell RNA spiked in. The sample consisted of naive CD8+ T cells from blood, with Jurkat cell RNA spiked in. Indicated subset: FACS-sorted CD8+CD4-CCR7+CD45RA+ naive T cells. The V gene is TRBV28, the J gene TRBJ2-5, with a possible D match to TRBD1 (5 bases). The CDR3 nucleotides read TGTGCCAGCAGAGTGGGGCTGGAGACCCAGTACTTC. Its translation: CASRVGLETQYF.